The 24 T cell receptor beta chains in this list originate from one sample, sequenced in a study of blood T cell repertoires in COVID-19. Data came from immunoSEQ multiplex PCR; TCRdb stores just in-frame clones and leaves some out. The profile covers a few hundred thousand clones, with more than 70% appearing a single time and approximately 1.9% taken by the ten largest. Source material: PBMCs or T cells enriched from blood (not recorded which). These receptors came from a man aged 40-55 years in a cohort exposed to, infected with or recovered from COVID-19 (not recorded which).

This rearrangement joins TRBV20-1 to TRBJ2-1; D remains ambiguous. The CDR3 is 11 amino acids. Per germline, CDR1 DFQATT and CDR2 SNEGSKA (reference sequence). V was clipped by 0 bases and J by 9 bases, with 6 bases between them. CDR3 DNA sequence: TGCAGTGCTAGAGACAGGATTGAGCAGTTCTTC. This translates into CSARDRIEQFF.

The V gene is TRBV5-1, the J gene TRBJ2-1; TRBD1 matches at 8 bases. This CDR3 has 14 residues. CDR1 is SGHRS, CDR2 YFSETQ, per germline. V trimming: 7 bases; J trimming: 0 bases; junction bases outside the gene matches: 3. CDR3 bases: TGCGCCAGCGGAACAGGGGGCTCCTACAATGAGCAGTTCTTC. It translates to CASGTGGSYNEQFF.

The chain couples TRBV28 to TRBJ2-3, with 9 bases fitting TRBD2. J was trimmed by 3 bases and V by 5 bases; bases with no gene match: 3. This CDR3 comprises 14 residues. Germline lookup yields CDR1 MDHEN and CDR2 SYDVKM. CDR3 nucleotides: TGTGCCAGCAGTCCGGGACTAGCTACAGATACGCAGTATTTT. Amino acids: CASSPGLATDTQYF.

The rearrangement links TRBV5-1 to TRBJ1-4; unclear D gene. Germline CDR1 SGHRS, CDR2 YFSETQ. CDR3 size: 15 residues. Trimming cost V 2 bases and J 0 bases, with 8 bases left between them. DNA for the CDR3: TGCGCCAGCAGCTTCGGGGTGACAACTAATGAAAAACTGTTTTTT. Translating gives CASSFGVTTNEKLFF.

This clone occurred once. The rearrangement joins TRBV11-3 to TRBJ2-7; D call uncertain. V lost 2 bases to trimming and J lost 0 bases, with 5 bases between them. The CDR3 length is 13 residues. Germline CDR1 is SGHNT and CDR2 is YENEEA. This CDR3 reads CASSLTDSYEQYF. CDR3 in DNA: TGTGCCAGCAGCTTAACAGACTCCTACGAGCAGTACTTC.

The rearrangement links TRBV7-8 to TRBJ2-7; D possibly corresponds to TRBD2 (7 bases). This CDR3 is 17 amino acids long. The germline V gene has CDR1 SGHVS and CDR2 FQNEAQ. V dropped 5 bases and J dropped 3 bases, with 23 bases sitting between them. CDR3 nucleotide sequence: TGTGCCAGCAGCGTCTTGGTGAGGACAGCGGGATACTACGAGCAGTACTTC. Amino acids: CASSVLVRTAGYYEQYF.

The chain links TRBV27 to TRBJ1-5; no clear D gene. Germline V gene data show CDR1 as MNHEY and CDR2 as SMNVEV (reference sequence). Trimming shortened V by 1 base and J by 4 bases, and 8 bases separated the two germline ends. There are 14 residues in the CDR3. The CDR3 DNA is TGTGCCAGCAGTTTATTAGCGGGGAATCAGCCCCAGCATTTT. Its protein product is CASSLLAGNQPQHF.

The chain recombines TRBV18 with TRBJ1-1, with 7 bases matching TRBD1. The ends lost 2 bases at V and 0 bases at J; junction bases unmatched: 6. The CDR3 is 16 residues long. The germline V gene has CDR1 KGHSH and CDR2 LQKENI. The CDR3 protein is CASSPSLTGMNTEAFF. CDR3 coding DNA: TGTGCCAGCTCACCAAGCTTGACAGGGATGAACACTGAAGCTTTCTTT.

The chain employs TRBV7-7 and TRBJ2-5; 9 bases align to TRBD2. V dropped 5 bases and J dropped 0; count of bases not matched to a gene: 10. Germline V CDR1 and CDR2: SSHAT, FNYEAQ (reference sequence). CDR3 length: 17 amino acids. CDR3 amino acids: CASSREYSGRNQETQYF. The CDR3 bases are TGTGCCAGCAGCCGCGAATATAGCGGGAGAAACCAAGAGACCCAGTACTTC. The full variable domain, in which reference TRBV7-7 and TRBJ2-5 provide the parts outside the CDR3, is GAGVSQSPRYKVTKRGQDVTLRCDPISSHATLYWYQQALGQGPEFLTYFNYEAQPDKSGLPSDRFSAERPEGSISTLTIQRTEQRDSAMYRCASSREYSGRNQETQYFGPGTRLLVL.

This clone was picked up many times. V and J are TRBV7-8 and TRBJ1-1; a possible D gene is TRBD1 (5 bases). Germline CDR1 is SGHVS and CDR2 is FQNEAQ. Trimming cost V 3 bases and J 0 bases, with 8 bases left between them. This CDR3 has 14 amino acids. The CDR3 DNA follows: TGTGCCAGCAGCTTCCGCAGGGTGAACACTGAAGCTTTCTTT. Protein product: CASSFRRVNTEAFF.

This chain uses TRBV6-5 with TRBJ1-4, with 7 positions matching TRBD1. Trimming cost V 6 bases and J 8 bases; bases outside gene matches: 9. CDR1 and CDR2 (germline): MNHEY, SVGAGI. CDR3 length: 14 amino acids. DNA of the CDR3: TGTGCCAGCAGCCCGGGACAGCTGACCGAAAAACTGTTTTTT. Translated: CASSPGQLTEKLFF.

This chain uses TRBV18 with TRBJ1-3; D is unresolved. Germline V gene data show CDR1 as KGHSH and CDR2 as LQKENI. The length of the CDR3 is 16 residues. The V gene lost 3 bases and the J gene lost 0 bases, with 12 bases spanning the gap. This CDR3 is CASSPEDVSSGNTIYF. The CDR3 nucleotides read TGTGCCAGCTCACCGGAGGACGTTAGCTCTGGAAACACCATATATTTT.

V usage is TRBV7-2 and J usage is TRBJ2-1; D is undetermined. Germline CDR1 reads SGHTA; CDR2 reads FQGNSA. V was trimmed by 0 bases and J by 1 base, leaving 7 bases between them. The CDR3 spans 15 residues. Here the CDR3 reads CASSLARSSYNEQFF. In DNA, the CDR3 is TGTGCCAGCAGCTTAGCGAGAAGTTCCTACAATGAGCAGTTCTTC. Based on the CDR3 plus reference TRBV7-2 and TRBJ2-1, the full variable domain is GAGVSQSPSNKVTEKGKDVELRCDPISGHTALYWYRQSLGQGLEFLIYFQGNSAPDKSGLPSDRFSAERTGGSVSTLTIQRTQQEDSAVYLCASSLARSSYNEQFFGPGTRLTVL.

This CDR3 reads CASRQNWPGNTIYF. CDR3 sequence (DNA): TGTGCCAGTAGACAGAATTGGCCTGGAAACACCATATATTTT. This sequence joins TRBV19 and TRBJ1-3; D gene uncertain. The CDR3 loop spans 14 amino acids. Germline V gene sequence: CDR1 LNHDA, CDR2 SQIVND (reference sequence). Trimming removed 6 bases at V and 2 bases at J, with 11 bases between.

The V gene is TRBV19, the J gene TRBJ2-2; 9 bases are a match to TRBD2. This CDR3 spans 15 amino acids. With V trimmed by 4 bases and J by 5 bases, 5 bases remained unmatched. Germline CDR1 reads LNHDA; CDR2 reads SQIVND (reference sequence). The CDR3 DNA reads TGTGCCAGTAGTAGGTTTAGCGGGAGAACCGGGGAGCTGTTTTTT. This sequence encodes CASSRFSGRTGELFF.

The genes are TRBV29-1 and TRBJ2-2; 10 nucleotides match TRBD1. CDR3 size: 14 residues. The V gene's germline CDR1 is SQVTM and CDR2 ANQGSEA. Trimming at V came to 7 bases and at J to 6 bases, leaving 8 bases not matched to a gene. The CDR3 reads CSAADRGKAGELFF. The CDR3 nucleotides read TGCAGCGCCGCGGACAGGGGGAAAGCCGGGGAGCTGTTTTTT.

The chain links TRBV7-9 to TRBJ1-1; D is possibly TRBD1 (6 bases). Germline assignment: CDR1 SEHNR and CDR2 FQNEAQ (reference sequence). V dropped 3 bases and J dropped 4 bases, with 12 bases sitting between them. The CDR3 is made up of 14 amino acids. This CDR3 is CASSLSQGTTEAFF. The CDR3 DNA is TGTGCCAGCAGCTTGTCTCAGGGGACCACTGAAGCTTTCTTT.

The chain combines TRBV19 with TRBJ1-1, with 10 bases lining up with TRBD1. Germline loops: CDR1 LNHDA, CDR2 SQIVND (reference sequence). This CDR3 has 17 residues. J was trimmed by 5 bases and V by 6 bases; bases with no gene match: 15. CDR3 protein: CASSKRLPGQGKTEAFF. CDR3 DNA: TGTGCCAGTAGCAAGCGACTGCCGGGACAGGGGAAGACTGAAGCTTTCTTT. Full variable domain (outside the CDR3, taken from reference TRBV19 and TRBJ1-1): DGGITQSPKYLFRKEGQNVTLSCEQNLNHDAMYWYRQDPGQGLRLIYYSQIVNDFQKGDIAEGYSVSREKKESFPLTVTSAQKNPTAFYLCASSKRLPGQGKTEAFFGQGTRLTVV.

This clone has a count of ten or more. This chain links TRBV27 with TRBJ1-2; 9 bases match TRBD1. V dropped 6 bases and J dropped 8; count of bases not matched to a gene: 10. Germline CDR1 reads MNHEY; CDR2 reads SMNVEV (reference sequence). The CDR3 runs to 14 residues. The CDR3, as DNA: TGTGCCAGCAGCTGGGGACGGGACAGGGACGGCTACACCTTC. This codes for CASSWGRDRDGYTF.

This sequence joins TRBV5-1 and TRBJ1-1; a possible D gene is TRBD1 (6 bases). From germline, CDR1 is SGHRS and CDR2 YFSETQ. This CDR3 region has 14 residues. V shed 7 bases and J shed 0 bases, with 13 bases lying between them. The CDR3 coding sequence is TGCGCCAGCTCACGACAGGCGATGAACACTGAAGCTTTCTTT. Amino acids: CASSRQAMNTEAFF.

This clone was observed once. V and J are TRBV5-4 and TRBJ1-4, with TRBD1 matching over 11 bases. J gave up 6 bases and V 3 bases, and 4 bases lay outside the gene matches. CDR1 and CDR2 from the germline V gene are SGHNT and YYREEE (reference sequence). The CDR3 sequence is 15 residues long. The CDR3 bases are TGTGCCAGCAGCTCGGACAGGGGGCAATATGAAAAACTGTTTTTT. Translation: CASSSDRGQYEKLFF.

The chain recombines TRBV28 with TRBJ1-4; 10 bases fit TRBD1. Germline V gene sequence: CDR1 MDHEN, CDR2 SYDVKM. V gave up 4 bases and J gave up 7 bases; unmatched junction bases: 3. The CDR3 runs 14 residues. CDR3 loop: CASSSGQGFEKLFF. In DNA form, the CDR3 reads TGTGCCAGCAGTTCGGGACAGGGGTTTGAAAAACTGTTTTTT. Full variable domain (outside the CDR3, taken from reference TRBV28 and TRBJ1-4): DVKVTQSSRYLVKRTGEKVFLECVQDMDHENMFWYRQDPGLGLRLIYFSYDVKMKEKGDIPEGYSVSREKKERFSLILESASTNQTSMYLCASSSGQGFEKLFFGSGTQLSVL.

The chain uses TRBV10-3 and TRBJ2-1, with 8 bases aligning to TRBD2. CDR1 is ENHRY and CDR2 is SYGVKD in the germline V gene. V gave up 8 bases and J gave up 4 bases; unmatched junction bases: 10. The CDR3 extends over 15 amino acids. CDR3 loop: CAIAPGLDNYNEQFF. The DNA of the CDR3 is TGTGCCATCGCCCCGGGACTAGATAATTACAATGAGCAGTTCTTC.

This chain joins TRBV20-1 and TRBJ1-2; D is undetermined. V was shortened by 1 base and J by 8 bases, with 8 bases between the two germline ends. CDR3 length equals 11 residues. Germline loops: CDR1 DFQATT, CDR2 SNEGSKA (reference sequence). The CDR3 nucleotides read TGCAGTGCTAGAGTGGAGCTCGGCTACACCTTC. It yields the protein CSARVELGYTF.